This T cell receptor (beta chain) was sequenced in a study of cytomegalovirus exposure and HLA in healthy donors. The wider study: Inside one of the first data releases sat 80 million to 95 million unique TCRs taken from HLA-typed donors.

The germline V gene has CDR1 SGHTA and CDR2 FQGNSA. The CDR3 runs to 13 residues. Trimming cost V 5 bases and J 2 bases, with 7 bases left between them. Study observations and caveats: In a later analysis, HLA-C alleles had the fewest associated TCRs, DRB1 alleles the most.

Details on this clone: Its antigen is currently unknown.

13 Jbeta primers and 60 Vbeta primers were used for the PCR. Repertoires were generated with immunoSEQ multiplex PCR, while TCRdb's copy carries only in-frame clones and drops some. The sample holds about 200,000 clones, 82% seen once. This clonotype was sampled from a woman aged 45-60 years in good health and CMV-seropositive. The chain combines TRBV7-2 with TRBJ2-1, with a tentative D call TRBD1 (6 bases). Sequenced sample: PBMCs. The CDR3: CASSQGTYNEQFF. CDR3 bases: TGTGCCAGCAGCCAGGGGACCTACAATGAGCAGTTCTTC.